The T cell receptor (beta chain) described here comes from a study of T cell responses to AZD1222 COVID-19 vaccine. Clones were read by immunoSEQ multiplex PCR, and TCRdb kept only the in-frame ones, dropping some. The sample lists 70,000 or so clones, about three quarters occurring once. The receptor was isolated from an adult in good health. The sample was peripheral blood, taken on day 0 of AZD1222 vaccination.

The CDR3 loop is CASSYSPTASYGYTF. The CDR3 region has the DNA TGTGCCAGCAGTTACTCACCCACAGCAAGCTATGGCTACACCTTC. The chain employs TRBV6-5 and TRBJ1-2; no reliable D call. The CDR3 contains 15 residues. Germline-derived CDR1 and CDR2 are MNHEY and SVGAGI. Trimming removed 0 bases from V and 4 bases from J, with 12 bases in between.